This TCR beta chain was sequenced for a study of blood T cell repertoires in COVID-19. For the study at large: PBMCs, B-cell-depleted T cells, or T cells provided the cDNA or gDNA that made up the material.

Per the authors' pipeline: The assay estimated nucleated cells by amplifying reference gene primers. Sequencing was performed with immunoSEQ multiplex PCR; in TCRdb, only in-frame clones are kept and a portion is missing. The V and J calls and clone size are taken from that table; D and trimming were inferred from the DNA. The sample holds about 270,000 clones, under 90% seen once. The V and J ends lost 0 bases and 0 bases respectively, with 8 bases between them. Looked up from germline, CDR1 is ENHRY and CDR2 is SYGVKD. The CDR3 length is 15 residues. About this clone: This CDR3 is also generated by other DNA sequences in the sample.

The V and J genes are TRBV10-3 and TRBJ1-1; D remains ambiguous. Sequenced material: peripheral blood. This TCR was sampled from a human donor in a cohort sampled during active COVID-19. CDR3 sequence (DNA): TGTGCCATCAGTGAGTCGCAGGACTTGAACACTGAAGCTTTCTTT. Protein product: CAISESQDLNTEAFF.